The rows below give T cell receptor beta chains drawn from one sample of a study of T-cell memory formation after mild COVID-19. TCRdb reprocessed the 5' RACE reads with MiXCR, giving one entry per CDR3 protein. The repertoire holds around 300,000 distinct CDR3 sequences, with roughly 15% as singletons. Sequencing was performed on PBMCs or a T cell subset sorted from them (not recorded which). The receptors derive from a man between 18 and 35 years old who had mild COVID-19 (a few samples of this study predate the infection). Cell type and time point are not known. Each CDR3 is given with its conserved first and last residue. D genes are given only for firm matches. Size values are once, few and many counts, or a class for expanded clones, and some rows have none.

TRBV4-3	TRBJ2-7	.	TRBD2	CASSPRTSGVSYEQYF
TRBV2	TRBJ2-1	.	TRBD2	CASSEKTSGNNEQFF
TRBV7-2	TRBJ2-2	.	TRBD1	CASSWDSHTGELFF
TRBV28	TRBJ2-6	few	TRBD1	CATNPSRQGAIISGANVLTF
TRBV28	TRBJ2-2	few	.	CASSLSPGITGELFF
TRBV10-3	TRBJ2-7	.	TRBD1	CAISEGTGVDEQYF
TRBV7-8	TRBJ1-2	.	.	CASSVDKSYGYTF
TRBV2	TRBJ2-1	.	TRBD2	CASSETLAGGNEQFF
TRBV7-2	TRBJ1-4	once	.	CASSLRALTNEKLFF
TRBV7-2	TRBJ2-2	.	.	CASSLVQGVTGELFF
TRBV5-1	TRBJ2-2	.	.	CASSQGEMNTGELFF
TRBV29-1	TRBJ2-1	.	.	CSVKALASYNEQFF
TRBV7-9	TRBJ2-3	few	.	CASSLAEITDTQYF
TRBV12-5	TRBJ2-5	many	TRBD1	CASGVGTGAPEETQYF
TRBV7-9	TRBJ2-1	.	.	CASALSRTEPQFF
TRBV18	TRBJ2-7	few	.	CASSPGTDSYEQYF
TRBV4-3	TRBJ2-2	few	TRBD2	CASSQVLAGTSGELFF
TRBV11-2	TRBJ1-2	few	.	CASSWGGRAPSGYTF
TRBV6-5	TRBJ1-6	.	.	CASNGGENSPLHF
TRBV11-2	TRBJ2-7	few	.	CASSSPTLGEQYF
TRBV9	TRBJ2-5	few	.	CASNEGGGLETQYF
TRBV12-3/TRBV12-4	TRBJ2-3	once	TRBD2	CASRTPGLAQYF
TRBV9	TRBJ1-1	.	.	CASSGPMNTEAFF
TRBV5-1	TRBJ2-4	few	.	CASSLGDLIKNIQYF
TRBV7-2	TRBJ2-5	many	.	CASSLSGGRRETQYF
TRBV7-2	TRBJ2-3	few	.	CASTLKLGPLSTQYF
TRBV7-9	TRBJ2-7	.	TRBD2	CASSSPPGLADYEQYF
TRBV4-3	TRBJ2-6	few	.	CASSQVAPGGAVPNVLTF
TRBV4-3	TRBJ2-3	many	.	CASSQGGLAADTQYF
TRBV5-1	TRBJ2-7	many	.	CASSLVLGSYEQYF
TRBV5-1	TRBJ1-3	few	.	CASSSGVTADTIYF
TRBV6-5	TRBJ1-1	many	.	CASSYSPGGTTEAFF
TRBV4-3	TRBJ2-2	few	TRBD1	CASSQEGTGDWIGELFF
TRBV7-2	TRBJ2-1	many	.	CASSLNPHRVSGNEQFF
TRBV18	TRBJ1-1	few	.	CASSPTAGEVTEAFF
TRBV12-5	TRBJ1-2	.	TRBD1	CASGLPVIQTGNYGYTF
TRBV6-4	TRBJ2-1	.	TRBD1	CASSDSGQGYNEQFF
TRBV13	TRBJ1-2	.	.	CASSLGAIARRQAHYGYTF
TRBV7-3	TRBJ2-7	few	.	CASSLDGVPGHEQYF
TRBV7-2	TRBJ2-1	.	TRBD1	CASSNTGTGKETQFF
TRBV4-2	TRBJ1-2	few	.	CASNPSEPTAPGPTHYGYTF
TRBV5-1	TRBJ1-6	many	.	CASSFDNSPLHF
TRBV7-2	TRBJ2-7	few	.	CASSYFYEQYF
TRBV12-3/TRBV12-4	TRBJ2-5	.	TRBD1	CASKPPGAGGRETQYF
TRBV4-1	TRBJ2-2	few	TRBD2	CASSPGTSGGGELFF
TRBV12-3/TRBV12-4	TRBJ2-2	many	.	CASSPYIAGELFF
TRBV12-3/TRBV12-4	TRBJ1-1	.	.	CASTKGRHLNTEAFF
TRBV7-9	TRBJ2-1	.	TRBD2	CASTLGGAYEQFF
TRBV10-3	TRBJ2-4	few	TRBD1	CAISDGTARVQYF
TRBV24-1	TRBJ2-5	few	TRBD2	CATSEYVGRTSGEETQYF